The clone carrying this T cell receptor beta chain was detected ten times or more. Its specificity is unknown. cDNA was made from 500 ng RNA using alpha and beta constant primers. Separate chain-specific third strand synthesis with multiplexing indices produced the alpha and beta libraries. TCRdb processed the 5' RACE reads anew with MiXCR; each CDR3 protein has one entry. This table holds several thousand distinct CDR3 sequences, roughly 7.4% found once. The entry originates in a study of HIV-infected patients and healthy controls. Overall study findings and caveats: HIV-associated CDR3 frequencies dropped significantly during therapy; CMV-associated ones, mostly rising, changed nonsignificantly. In healthy controls, MAIT alpha CDR3s were common; in HIV+ repertoires, severely depleted. Eight alpha and eight beta V genes differed significantly in mean usage between HIV-infected patients and controls.

The CDR3 has 15 residues. V shed 8 bases, J shed 6 bases, and the junction held 11 bases outside the gene matches. No cell fractionation was done, so the repertoire covers all unsorted peripheral blood T cells. The source is an adult with HIV infection. The chain recombines TRBV12-3 or TRBV12-4 with TRBJ2-2, with 8 bases that match TRBD2. The starting material was blood, obtained before antiretroviral therapy. CDR3 loop: CASGNGRVVPGELFF. DNA for the CDR3: TGTGCCAGCGGGAACGGGAGGGTTGTCCCCGGGGAGCTGTTTTTT.